The next 10 T cell receptor beta chains were all read from a single sample in a study of T cells in Graves' hyperthyroidism and ophthalmopathy. TCR beta CDR3 region amplification was performed from RNA transcripts. The study used the HTBI primer set for a first-round RT-PCR of the TCR CDR3. MiXCR, run by TCRdb on the multiplex PCR reads, gives a single entry per CDR3 protein. This table holds hundreds of thousands of distinct CDR3 sequences, about 20% found once. The sequencing input was blood. These receptors were taken from a woman aged 70 to 79 with Graves' ophthalmopathy.

About this clonotype: This may be a read error, as it is one base from a much larger clone. This rearrangement joins TRBV9 to TRBJ2-1; TRBD1 is a possible D gene (6 bases). Trimming cost V 3 bases and J 0 bases, with 10 bases left between them. The length of the CDR3 is 15 residues. Germline V gene sequence: CDR1 SGDLS, CDR2 YYNGEE. The DNA of the CDR3 is TGTGCCAGCAGCGATACAGGGAGCTCCTACAATGAGCAGTTCTTC. The encoded protein is CASSDTGSSYNEQFF.

The chain is built from TRBV9 and TRBJ2-5; 7 bases map to TRBD2. The CDR3 has 16 residues. Germline CDR1 reads SGDLS; CDR2 reads YYNGEE. Trimming cost V 0 bases and J 1 base; bases outside gene matches: 6. The CDR3 nucleotides are TGTGCCAGCAGCGTAGCCACTAGCGTAGGCCAAGAGACCCAGTACTTC. It specifies CASSVATSVGQETQYF.

There are a few counts of this clonotype. V gene TRBV30 combines with J gene TRBJ1-5, with a weak D call TRBD1 (5 bases). Germline CDR1 and CDR2: GTSNPN and SVGIG (reference sequence). Trimming took off 0 bases at V and 11 bases at J, with 17 bases between the two ends. CDR3 length: 14 amino acids. The CDR3 reads CAWSVGTPLGAQHF. In DNA form, the CDR3 reads TGTGCCTGGAGTGTAGGGACCCCCTTAGGGGCCCAGCATTTT.

This clonotype was seen many times. V usage is TRBV3-1 and J usage is TRBJ2-7; D possibly corresponds to TRBD2 (5 bases). The CDR3 sequence is 15 residues long. Trimming pared 1 base from V and 3 bases from J, leaving 13 bases between. Germline loops: CDR1 LGHDT, CDR2 YNNKEL (reference sequence). The CDR3 is CASSQAPGSIYEQYF. DNA of the CDR3: TGTGCCAGCAGCCAAGCTCCGGGATCGATCTACGAGCAGTACTTC.

This clonotype was seen a few times. The chain links TRBV20-1 to TRBJ2-7, with D unclear. Trimming cost V 3 bases and J 7 bases, with 13 bases left between them. Germline V gene data show CDR1 as DFQATT and CDR2 as SNEGSKA (reference sequence). The CDR3 totals 12 residues. The CDR3 DNA follows: TGCAGTGCTAGTTTCCTTGCGAGGGAGCAGTACTTC. Its protein product is CSASFLAREQYF.

This clonotype was found a few times. The chain uses TRBV2 and TRBJ1-6, with 7 positions matching TRBD1. The CDR3 has 15 amino acids. Germline-derived CDR1 and CDR2 are SNHLY and FYNNEI. With V trimmed by 6 bases and J by 5 bases, 7 bases remained unmatched. The CDR3 nucleotides read TGTGCCAGCAGCCAGGGGGACAGCAATAATTCACCCCTCCACTTT. It specifies CASSQGDSNNSPLHF.

This clonotype was seen many times. V usage is TRBV15 and J usage is TRBJ1-1; the D is unclear. CDR3 length equals 14 residues. Germline V gives CDR1 LNHNV, CDR2 YYDKDF (reference sequence). The ends were cut back, 4 bases at V and 8 bases at J, with 17 bases in the middle. CDR3 in amino acids: CATSTLGRSVEAFF. The CDR3 nucleotides are TGTGCCACCAGCACCCTGGGGAGGAGTGTAGAAGCTTTCTTT.

A few counts support this clonotype. The CDR3 loop is CASSSPGLAKSAQYF. CDR3 nucleotides: TGTGCCAGCAGTTCTCCGGGACTAGCGAAGTCGGCCCAGTACTTC. The V gene is TRBV6-1, the J gene TRBJ2-5, with 10 bases fitting TRBD2. The CDR3 has 15 amino acids. The V segment lost 5 bases and the J segment 9 bases; nucleotides outside the gene matches: 12. Germline assignment: CDR1 MNHNS and CDR2 SASEGT.

The V call is TRBV7-6, the J call TRBJ2-1; 10 positions match TRBD2. The CDR3 is 15 amino acids. The trim removed 4 bases at V and 7 bases at J, leaving 7 bases unmatched. Germline assignment: CDR1 SGHVS and CDR2 FNYEAQ. CDR3 sequence reads: CASSSGLALTNEQFF. DNA for the CDR3: TGTGCCAGCAGCTCGGGACTAGCGTTGACTAATGAGCAGTTCTTC.

In its sample, this clonotype was seen many times. The chain links TRBV20-1 to TRBJ2-3, with 14 bases fitting TRBD2. The germline CDR1 and CDR2 sequences are DFQATT and SNEGSKA (reference sequence). This CDR3 has 13 amino acids. V lost 7 bases, J lost 5 bases, and 2 bases stayed unmatched. The DNA of the CDR3 is TGCAGTGGGACTAGCGGGAGGCGAGATACGCAGTATTTT. It codes for CSGTSGRRDTQYF.